The subject of this entry is one T cell receptor beta chain. The data derive from a study of blood T cell repertoires in COVID-19. The CDR3 totals 18 residues. Between the trimmed V and J ends, which lost 1 base and 0 bases, there was a span of 16 bases. Germline values: CDR1 MNHNS, CDR2 SASEGT. In the original workflow: The authors estimated nucleated cell counts from reference gene primer amplification. The table came from immunoSEQ multiplex PCR; TCRdb's copy has only in-frame clones and leaves some out. For V, J and clone size, that table is used; D and trimming come from the DNA. The sample records 180,000 or so clones, about 85% being singletons.

Sequencing used peripheral blood. The chain links TRBV6-1 to TRBJ2-4; TRBD2 is a possible D gene (5 bases). This receptor was identified in a man aged 18 to 30 with acute or convalescent COVID-19. Here the CDR3 reads CASSEGTSGDLAKNIQYF. The CDR3 region has the DNA TGTGCCAGCAGTGAAGGAACTAGTGGGGATCTAGCCAAAAACATTCAGTACTTC.